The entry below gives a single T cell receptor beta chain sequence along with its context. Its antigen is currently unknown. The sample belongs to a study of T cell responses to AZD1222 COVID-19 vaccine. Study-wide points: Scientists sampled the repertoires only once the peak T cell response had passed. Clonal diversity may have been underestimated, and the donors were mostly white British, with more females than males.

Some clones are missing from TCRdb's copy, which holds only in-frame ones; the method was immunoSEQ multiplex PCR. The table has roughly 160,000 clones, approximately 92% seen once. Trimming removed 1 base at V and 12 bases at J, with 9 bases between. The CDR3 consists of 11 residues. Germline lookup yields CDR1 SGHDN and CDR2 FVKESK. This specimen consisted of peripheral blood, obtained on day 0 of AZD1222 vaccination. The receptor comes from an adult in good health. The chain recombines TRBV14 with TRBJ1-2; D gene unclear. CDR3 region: CASSQGAAHTF. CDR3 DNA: TGTGCCAGCAGCCAAGGAGCGGCTCACACCTTC.